Listed below are T cell receptor beta chains from one sample, sequenced in a study of T cell responses to AZD1222 COVID-19 vaccine. Sequencing used immunoSEQ multiplex PCR; TCRdb keeps in-frame clones, though not all of them. The table shows about 130,000 clones, with over 80% occurring only once. The specimen was peripheral blood, collected 28 days after the second AZD1222 dose. The receptors here all came from an adult who received the AZD1222 COVID-19 vaccine. Both conserved end residues are part of each CDR3. Each record gives: V gene, clone size, D gene, J gene, CDR3 protein, CDR3 DNA. D genes are given only for firm matches. Clone sizes are given selectively: once, few, many, or a class where the clone is expanded.

v_call: TRBV3-1/TRBV3-2; clone_size: few; d_call: TRBD1; j_call: TRBJ2-2; cdr3_aa: CASSHGTGRLNGELFF; cdr3_nt: TGTGCCAGCAGCCACGGGACAGGGCGGTTGAACGGGGAGCTGTTTTTT
v_call: TRBV11-3; clone_size: -; d_call: -; j_call: TRBJ2-2; cdr3_aa: CASSLVGGELFF; cdr3_nt: TGTGCCAGCAGCTTAGTCGGCGGGGAGCTGTTTTTT
v_call: TRBV13; clone_size: once; d_call: TRBD2; j_call: TRBJ2-5; cdr3_aa: CASSPRGGSHQETQYF; cdr3_nt: TGTGCCAGCAGCCCCCGGGGGGGCTCCCACCAAGAGACCCAGTACTTC
v_call: TRBV7-8; clone_size: -; d_call: TRBD1; j_call: TRBJ2-7; cdr3_aa: CASSLRDRGPYEQYF; cdr3_nt: TGTGCCAGCAGCTTACGGGACAGGGGGCCCTACGAGCAGTACTTC
v_call: TRBV9; clone_size: -; d_call: -; j_call: TRBJ2-1; cdr3_aa: CASSVEFSYNEQFF; cdr3_nt: TGTGCCAGCAGCGTAGAGTTTAGCTACAATGAGCAGTTCTTC
v_call: TRBV6-5; clone_size: -; d_call: -; j_call: TRBJ1-1; cdr3_aa: CASSYRRQNTEAFF; cdr3_nt: TGTGCCAGCAGTTACCGACGGCAGAACACTGAAGCTTTCTTT
v_call: TRBV7-2; clone_size: -; d_call: TRBD2; j_call: TRBJ2-3; cdr3_aa: CASSQIAGGGTDTQYF; cdr3_nt: TGTGCCAGCAGCCAAATAGCGGGGGGCGGCACAGATACGCAGTATTTT
v_call: TRBV18; clone_size: -; d_call: -; j_call: TRBJ1-2; cdr3_aa: CASSQQTDQINYGYTF; cdr3_nt: TGTGCCAGCTCGCAACAGACGGACCAAATTAACTATGGCTACACCTTC
v_call: TRBV2; clone_size: -; d_call: -; j_call: TRBJ2-2; cdr3_aa: CASSADIPFRINTGELFF; cdr3_nt: TGTGCCAGCAGTGCCGACATCCCATTTCGAATTAACACCGGGGAGCTGTTTTTT
v_call: TRBV10-3; clone_size: once; d_call: -; j_call: TRBJ2-6; cdr3_aa: CAISGTLTPVSGANVLTF; cdr3_nt: TGTGCCATCAGTGGGACCCTAACGCCCGTCTCTGGGGCCAACGTCCTGACTTTC